This T cell receptor beta chain was retrieved from a study of identifying expanded T cells in peripheral blood. The table came from immunoSEQ multiplex PCR; TCRdb's copy has only in-frame clones and leaves some out. Counted here are over 65,000 clones, about 87% occurring once; the ten biggest clones make up roughly 7%. Germline V gene data show CDR1 as SEHNR and CDR2 as FQNEAQ (reference sequence). V was trimmed by 4 bases and J by 0 bases, leaving 7 bases between them. This CDR3 is built from 14 residues. The TCR was taken from a person aged 18-69 years in good health. Sequencing was done on a sample of blood. The chain uses TRBV7-9 and TRBJ1-3; tentatively, D is TRBD1 (5 bases). CDR3 in DNA: TGTGCCAGCAGCTGGGACCTCTCTGGAAACACCATATATTTT. Protein product: CASSWDLSGNTIYF. The variable domain in full, with the rest retrieved from reference TRBV7-9 and TRBJ1-3, is DTGVSQNPRHKITKRGQNVTFRCDPISEHNRLYWYRQTLGQGPEFLTYFQNEAQLEKSRLLSDRFSAERPKGSFSTLEIQRTEQGDSAMYLCASSWDLSGNTIYFGEGSWLTVV.